Following are 23 T cell receptor beta chains from one sample sequenced in a study of T cell repertoires in cytomegalovirus infection. Their recognized antigens are unknown. MiXCR, run by TCRdb on the reads, gives a single entry per CDR3 protein. This sample has under 350,000 distinct CDR3 sequences, with 20% to 25% found just once. Source: cultured PBMCs, taken from culture after CMV antigen stimulation. These receptors all stem from a human donor in good health (CMV status not recorded). Some clones in this sample may be carry-over from other donors' samples.

This clonotype turned up a few times. The V and J genes are TRBV18 and TRBJ2-1; 10 bases align to TRBD2. The germline V gene has CDR1 KGHSH and CDR2 LQKENI. V shed 3 bases and J 9 bases; nucleotides not matched to a gene: 11. This CDR3 region has 16 residues. The CDR3 loop reads CASSPLGLAGVVEQFF. CDR3 DNA: TGTGCCAGCTCACCCCTCGGGCTAGCGGGAGTGGTTGAGCAGTTCTTC.

This chain joins TRBV12-3 or TRBV12-4 and TRBJ2-1, with TRBD1 identical over 8 bases. The V gene end was trimmed by 3 bases and the J gene end by 9 bases; junction bases not matched to a gene: 7. CDR3 length: 14 residues. CDR3 amino acids: CASSLEDRVGEQFF. The CDR3 DNA reads as TGTGCCAGCAGTTTGGAGGACAGGGTTGGTGAGCAGTTCTTC.

The chain recombines TRBV6-2 or TRBV6-3 with TRBJ2-3; perhaps TRBD1 as D (5 bases). The CDR3 consists of 11 residues. Germline V gene data show CDR1 as MNHEY and CDR2 as SVGEGT. Trimming stripped 5 bases from V and 9 bases from J, with 9 bases between. The CDR3 coding sequence is TGTGCCAGCAGTGACAGCCGAACGCAGTATTTT. This sequence encodes CASSDSRTQYF.

The rearrangement joins TRBV27 to TRBJ2-7; TRBD1 aligns across 7 bases. V shed 4 bases, J shed 2 bases, and the junction held 5 bases outside the gene matches. CDR1 and CDR2 (germline): MNHEY, SMNVEV (reference sequence). The CDR3 sequence is 14 residues long. CDR3 region: CASSSDRVAYEQYF. The CDR3 region has the DNA TGTGCCAGCAGTTCTGACAGGGTTGCCTACGAGCAGTACTTC.

This clonotype was observed a few times. The CDR3 DNA reads TGTGCCAGCAGTTTATGGCGGGGGTCCGACGAGCAGTACTTC. This translates into CASSLWRGSDEQYF. This chain uses TRBV27 with TRBJ2-7, with 7 bases matching TRBD2. The germline V gene has CDR1 MNHEY and CDR2 SMNVEV (reference sequence). The CDR3 is made up of 14 amino acids. Trimming removed 1 base from V and 5 bases from J; junction bases left unmatched: 5.

The rearrangement links TRBV4-3 to TRBJ2-1; 8 bases line up with TRBD2. Germline lookup yields CDR1 LGHNA and CDR2 YSLEER. CDR3 size: 17 residues. V was clipped by 1 base and J by 4 bases; unmatched bases: 9. In nucleotides, the CDR3 is TGCGCCAGCAGCCAAGGGGCTGCTAGCGGGCCTTACAATGAGCAGTTCTTC. Translation gives CASSQGAASGPYNEQFF.

The chain uses TRBV2 and TRBJ2-3, with a possible D match to TRBD1 (6 bases). V lost 3 bases, J lost 4 bases, and 14 bases lay in between. The CDR3 is made up of 15 amino acids. Looked up from germline, CDR1 is SNHLY and CDR2 is FYNNEI. The CDR3 sequence is CASSDGQSFADTQYF. In nucleotides, the CDR3 is TGTGCCAGCAGTGATGGACAGAGCTTCGCAGATACGCAGTATTTT.

The rearrangement links TRBV18 to TRBJ2-1; D not resolved. The germline V and J ends were trimmed by 7 bases and 8 bases, with 15 bases remaining between them. CDR1 KGHSH and CDR2 LQKENI come from the germline V gene. The CDR3 has 13 amino acids. The CDR3 sequence: CASFTRSSDEQFF. The CDR3 region has the DNA TGTGCCAGCTTCACCAGGTCATCCGATGAGCAGTTCTTC.

This clonotype was seen a handful of times. This sequence joins TRBV7-9 and TRBJ2-3; D remains ambiguous. Trimming pared 3 bases from V and 5 bases from J, leaving 18 bases between. CDR3 length: 16 residues. Germline values: CDR1 SEHNR, CDR2 FQNEAQ (reference sequence). The CDR3 loop reads CASSLPTPRGIDTQYF. In DNA, the CDR3 is TGTGCCAGCAGCTTGCCAACTCCCCGAGGAATAGATACGCAGTATTTT. The whole variable domain, remainder taken from reference TRBV7-9 and TRBJ2-3, is DTGVSQNPRHKITKRGQNVTFRCDPISEHNRLYWYRQTLGQGPEFLTYFQNEAQLEKSRLLSDRFSAERPKGSFSTLEIQRTEQGDSAMYLCASSLPTPRGIDTQYFGPGTRLTVL.

This clonotype was counted a few times. This sequence joins TRBV6-2 or TRBV6-3 and TRBJ2-7; D not resolved. The V end lost 2 bases, the J end lost 7 bases, and 18 bases lay between the germline ends. The V gene's germline CDR1 is MNHEY and CDR2 SVGEGT. This CDR3 comprises 15 residues. The CDR3 is CASSYVDLRVGEQYV. DNA for the CDR3: TGTGCCAGCAGTTACGTCGACCTAAGGGTGGGAGAGCAGTACGTC.

This clonotype was counted a few times. An end of the junction does not agree with germline; a read error may underlie this. This chain links TRBV12-3 or TRBV12-4 with TRBJ1-5; D call uncertain. CDR3 length: 13 amino acids. The CDR3 loop is CASSFLGNRPQHF. The CDR3 region has the DNA TGTGCCAGCAGTTTCTTGGGGAATCGGCCCCAGCATTTT.

This rearrangement joins TRBV5-8 to TRBJ2-4; D call uncertain. Trimming pared 1 base from V and 9 bases from J, leaving 5 bases between. The CDR3 sequence is 11 residues long. The germline V gene has CDR1 SGHTS and CDR2 YDEGEE. The CDR3, as DNA: TGTGCCAGCAGCTTGTTTCCCATTCAGTACTTC. Amino acids: CASSLFPIQYF.

The chain links TRBV4-3 to TRBJ2-1; tentatively, D is TRBD1 (6 bases). Trimming left V 4 bases short and J 6 bases short, with 16 bases between. Germline V gene sequence: CDR1 LGHNA, CDR2 YSLEER. CDR3 length: 15 amino acids. CDR3 in amino acids: CASSLWRTASNEQFF. Here the CDR3 DNA reads TGCGCCAGCAGCCTTTGGAGGACAGCCTCCAATGAGCAGTTCTTC.

In this sample, this clonotype turned up many times. As DNA, the CDR3 is TGTGCCAGCAGTCCGATCATTAACAATGAGCAGTTCTTC. Translation: CASSPIINNEQFF. This chain connects TRBV6-1 to TRBJ2-1, with D unresolved. The CDR3 consists of 13 residues. The V gene's germline CDR1 is MNHNS and CDR2 SASEGT. The V and J ends lost 5 bases and 5 bases respectively, with 10 bases between them.

The chain carries TRBV27 and TRBJ2-1; the D call may be TRBD1 or TRBD2 (6 bases each). V was cut by 7 bases and J by 12 bases, with 13 bases left in between. The CDR3 length is 11 residues. CDR1 is MNHEY and CDR2 is SMNVEV in the germline V gene (reference sequence). This CDR3 is CASTNGGPQFF. CDR3 DNA sequence: TGTGCCAGCACCAACGGGGGCCCGCAGTTCTTC.

V and J are TRBV7-2 and TRBJ2-3; the match to TRBD2 covers 11 bases. Trimming removed 5 bases from V and 4 bases from J; junction bases left unmatched: 8. Germline V lookup: CDR1 SGHTA, CDR2 FQGNSA. The CDR3 extends over 16 amino acids. CDR3 nucleotides: TGTGCCAGCAGCCAACTTACTAGCGGGAGTTCAGATACGCAGTATTTT. Its translation: CASSQLTSGSSDTQYF.

This sequence joins TRBV6-1 and TRBJ2-7, with D possibly matching TRBD1 (7 bases). Germline V lookup: CDR1 MNHNS, CDR2 SASEGT. The CDR3 is 13 amino acids. V was cut by 9 bases and J by 2 bases, with 14 bases left in between. CDR3 bases: TGTGCCAGGGGGGGACAGTGGGCCTACGAGCAGTACGTC. This gives the protein CARGGQWAYEQYV.

V and J are TRBV7-9 and TRBJ2-1, with 9 bases matching TRBD2. CDR1 is SEHNR, CDR2 FQNEAQ, per germline (reference sequence). This CDR3 has 16 residues. V was pared by 4 bases and J by 4 bases, with 8 bases of the junction left unmatched. The chain's CDR3 is CASSSILAGAYNEQFF. CDR3 sequence (DNA): TGTGCCAGCAGCTCAATCTTAGCGGGAGCGTACAATGAGCAGTTCTTC.

This clonotype was detected a few times. The J gene is TRBJ2-3, the V gene TRBV20-1; D is perhaps TRBD1 (7 bases). The CDR3 totals 17 residues. The V end lost 0 bases, the J end lost 4 bases, and 20 bases lay between the germline ends. In germline, CDR1 is DFQATT, CDR2 SNEGSKA (reference sequence). CDR3 sequence reads: CSARDRGLGSSADTQYF. CDR3 DNA sequence: TGCAGTGCTAGAGATAGGGGGCTCGGGAGCAGTGCAGATACGCAGTATTTT.

This clonotype was seen a handful of times. This chain uses TRBV7-2 with TRBJ1-4; 8 bases agree with TRBD1. Germline CDR1 reads SGHTA; CDR2 reads FQGNSA. The CDR3 is 16 residues long. The ends lost 5 bases at V and 6 bases at J; junction bases unmatched: 11. This CDR3 reads CASSLIGQGGDEKLFF. The CDR3 nucleotides are TGTGCCAGCAGCCTGATCGGACAGGGCGGCGATGAAAAACTGTTTTTT.

The J gene is TRBJ1-1, the V gene TRBV19; possible D gene TRBD1, 5 bases. V was clipped by 1 base and J by 4 bases, with 13 bases between them. This CDR3 has 15 residues. Germline CDR1 is LNHDA and CDR2 is SQIVND (reference sequence). CDR3 coding DNA: TGTGCCAGTAGTATAGGCCCCGAGGGGAGCACTGAAGCTTTCTTT. Translated: CASSIGPEGSTEAFF. Complete variable domain (other parts from reference TRBV19 and TRBJ1-1): DGGITQSPKYLFRKEGQNVTLSCEQNLNHDAMYWYRQDPGQGLRLIYYSQIVNDFQKGDIAEGYSVSREKKESFPLTVTSAQKNPTAFYLCASSIGPEGSTEAFFGQGTRLTVV.

V and J are TRBV12-3 or TRBV12-4 and TRBJ1-1, with D tentatively TRBD1 (5 bases). The CDR3 length is 15 residues. The V and J ends lost 0 bases and 11 bases respectively, with 19 bases between them. The CDR3 bases are TGTGCCAGCAGTTTAGCTGGTCCGGCGGGGCCGGCGGCTTTCTTT. Its protein is CASSLAGPAGPAAFF.

J is TRBJ1-5 and V is TRBV20-1, with D maybe TRBD1 (6 bases). CDR1 and CDR2 (germline): DFQATT, SNEGSKA (reference sequence). Trimming pared 0 bases from V and 3 bases from J, leaving 15 bases between. CDR3 length equals 16 residues. CDR3 amino acids: CSARDKTGWSNQPQHF. DNA of the CDR3: TGCAGTGCTAGAGATAAAACAGGGTGGTCCAATCAGCCCCAGCATTTT.